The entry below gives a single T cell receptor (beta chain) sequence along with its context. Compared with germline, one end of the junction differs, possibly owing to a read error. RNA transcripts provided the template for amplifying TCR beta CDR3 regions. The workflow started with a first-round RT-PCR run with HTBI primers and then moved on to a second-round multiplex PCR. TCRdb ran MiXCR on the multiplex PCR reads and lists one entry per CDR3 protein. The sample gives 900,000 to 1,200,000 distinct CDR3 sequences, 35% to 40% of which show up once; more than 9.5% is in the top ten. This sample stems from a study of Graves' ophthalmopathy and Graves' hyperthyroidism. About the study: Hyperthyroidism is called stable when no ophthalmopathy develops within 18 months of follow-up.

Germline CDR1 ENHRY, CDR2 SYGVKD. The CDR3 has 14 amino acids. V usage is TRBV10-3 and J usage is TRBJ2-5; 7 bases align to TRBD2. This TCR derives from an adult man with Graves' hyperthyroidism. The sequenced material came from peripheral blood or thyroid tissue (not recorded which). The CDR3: CASSAGVGQETQYF. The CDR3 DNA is TGTGCCAGCAGTGCGGGGGTTGGTCAAGAGACCCAGTACTTC.